Detailed here is one T cell receptor (beta chain). No antigen is known for it. No base-level quality is on record; no much larger clone is a single base apart. These data come from a study of identical twins (dated by TCRdb to the mid-2010s). Some background on the complete study: The study deep-sequenced TCR alpha and beta repertoires from monozygotic twins, unrelated adults of various ages and cord blood to test whether fetal clonotypes persist. Replicate twin experiments were performed at different times using different library preparation protocols to rule out contamination. Study-wide findings and limitations: In monozygotic twins, recombination models systematically underestimated out-of-frame TCR alpha sharing, but the models matched the sharing seen between unrelated individuals. Out-of-frame TCR alpha sequences shared between twins showed an excess of low generation-probability sequences compared with coincidental sharing between unrelated individuals. Excess twin sharing in beta out-of-frame sequences was weaker because fewer shared sequences lowered the signal-to-noise ratio. Because the same donors could not be followed over many years, conclusions were based on cross-sectional statistical analysis. Zero-insertion analyses could be partly confounded by invariant T cells such as MAIT and iNKT, though diverse VJ usage argued against such confounding for most clonotypes. Abundant cord blood beta clonotypes had fewer insertions, young adult naive repertoires showed a similar but weaker trend, and memory repertoires showed no such trend.

Trimmed from V: 3 bases; trimmed from J: 1 base; junction bases lacking a gene match: 7. From the cysteine up to the phenylalanine, the CDR3 has a length of 18 residues. CDR3 DNA only is kept here, 54 bases in frame from base 1. The library relied on 5' RACE. TCRdb lists the instrument as Illumina HiSeq 2000. Template switching introduced a universal primer binding site; the final cDNA contained a unique molecular identifier, enabling accurate counting of TCR cDNA molecules. First-strand cDNA for TCR alpha and beta chains was synthesized from specific primers in the conserved constant-segment region. To control for contamination, each cDNA library was double barcoded with a SMART-Mk sample barcode plus Illumina barcodes. Two successive PCR steps introduced TruSeq adapter sequences along with Illumina sample barcodes. Sequencing of the TCR alpha and beta cDNA libraries was done on the Illumina HiSeq platform using custom primers. The authors' analysis ran thus. Raw reads were processed with MiGEC to extract unique molecular identifiers, and MiXCR was used to determine CDR3 positions. For each individual, recombination models were inferred using an EM algorithm with the repgenHMM and IGoR tools. Shared clonotype analysis was performed with the tcR package in R, normalizing sharing by the product of cloneset sizes. To study raw recombination without the effects of thymic and clonal selection, out-of-frame nonproductive sequences were analyzed. In TCRdb, the public reads were trimmed at Q25 with fastp and aligned with MiXCR, with productive beta chains retained. Duplicate CDR3 protein sequences are folded into a single record with the most common DNA and genes. The V and J calls here are based on TCRdb, not the publication. The sample table holds around 650,000 distinct CDR3 sequences, of which 7.1% were seen once. 1.5% to 2% of the sample lies in the top ten.

Every donor in the study was a healthy Caucasian. The twin cohort consisted of three pairs of female monozygotic twins, all aged about 18 to 30 years. The RNA used for TCR libraries was isolated from peripheral blood mononuclear cells. The same data also contributed to another study, on yellow fever vaccine responses in identical twins. In that second paper, the authors write: According to the authors, in identical twins the way T cells responded to vaccination appeared partly convergent and partly personalized. In the study, vaccine-responding T cell clones were precisely tracked in identical twins.

The TCR originated in a woman under 30 in good health. The source material was PBMCs. The chain is encoded by TRBV12-3 or TRBV12-4 joined to TRBJ2-2; TRBD2 fits 11 bases in the junction. This receptor carries the CDR3 CASSLGLAGGLNTGELFF. The sequenced DNA: TGTGCCAGCAGTTTGGGCCTAGCGGGGGGCCTGAACACCGGGGAGCTGTTTTTT.